This note documents a single TCR beta chain sequence. No cognate antigen has been identified for it. No much larger clonotype is one base removed from it; base qualities were not supplied. Samples from volunteer blood donors who had recovered from COVID-19 were contributed by a second Seattle source. Collaborating institutions collected whole blood in K2EDTA tubes following their own protocols. Collaborator samples were shipped for TCRbeta analysis as frozen whole blood, isolated PBMCs, or DNA extracted from either sample type. This specimen comes from a study of blood T cell repertoires in COVID-19 (dated by TCRdb to 2018 to 2021). Study-level background: Samples from collaborators originated in the United States, Italy and Spain and spanned both the acute and convalescent phases of COVID-19. The prospective study material was composed of cDNA or gDNA derived from T cells, B-cell-depleted T cells, or PBMCs. The dataset comprised deeply sampled blood TCRbeta repertoires from subjects exposed to, actively infected with, or recovered from COVID-19. The repertoires were released in a freely available public database meant as a resource for research on the immune response to SARS-CoV-2. Samples were obtained from the ongoing ImmuneRACE study (first 160 participants) and from some 1,200 subjects provided by 6 global collaborators. Nearly every sample came with metadata listing a de-identified subject ID, COVID-19 status, age in years and sex. Where available, HLA class I and class II types were obtained from metadata supplied by the sample provider rather than from assay-based typing.

Results and caveats for the whole study, not just this receptor: The amount of clinical and demographic metadata varied by source and participant and was provided uncurated.

TCRbeta CDR3 regions were amplified from genomic DNA by means of the immunoSEQ Assay, a bias-controlled multiplex PCR. The original pipeline was this. The number of nucleated cells in each sample was estimated by amplification of reference gene primers within the assay. To quantify the absolute abundance of each unique TCRbeta CDR3 rearrangement, sequence reads were collapsed and filtered. Productive Simpson clonality was computed per sample as the square root of Simpson's diversity index over productive rearrangements. In its TCRdb copy, this immuneACCESS table keeps in-frame sequences only and misses some clones. Where compared with another copy, unresolved V genes explain less than half of these, and the others have no known cause. From that table come the V and J calls and clone size; the DNA was used to work out D and trimming. The table for this sample lists about 140,000 clones; roughly 80% of them were counted only once. The top ten constitute about 3.5% of the sample.

Via the germline V gene (reference sequence), CDR1 is LNHNV and CDR2 YYDKDF. Its CDR3 holds 14 amino acids, cysteine through phenylalanine. CDR3 DNA is the only sequence kept; it has 42 bases, read in frame from the first base. Between the V and J ends, shortened by 1 base and 1 base respectively, the junction contains 8 bases. The rearrangement joined TRBV15 to TRBJ2-7, with the D gene too uncertain to name. This receptor was obtained from a man in his 70s who had recovered from COVID-19. Sequenced: peripheral blood. The nucleotides read TGTGCCACCAGCAGAGGTGGCAGTTCCTACGAGCAGTACTTC. This gives the protein CATSRGGSSYEQYF.